This T cell receptor beta chain was obtained from a study of shared clonotypes between healthy human individuals. Turning to the study itself: For every donor, three CD4 naive, three CD4 memory, two CD8 naive and one CD8 memory plates were used.

The CDR3 loop spans 14 amino acids. Per germline, CDR1 GTSNPN and CDR2 SVGIG (reference sequence). Trimming cost V 3 bases and J 4 bases, with 14 bases left between them. General study results and limits: Some clonotypes were shared by all four sorted-subset donors, while others were not shared. The non-shared ones had lower generation probabilities than the shared ones.

As to this clone: Its antigen is currently unknown.

Sequenced by immunoSEQ multiplex PCR; TCRdb stores in-frame clones only, minus some. This table has approximately 2.4 million clones, about 94% appearing once. The chain carries TRBV30 and TRBJ2-3, with D possibly TRBD1 on 6 matching bases. The clonotype comes from a man younger than 30 in good health. Sequenced sample: naive CD4+ T cells sorted from blood. Subset noted: CD45RA+ positively selected. CDR3 nucleotide sequence: TGTGCCTGGAGCCTCACAGGGTCGGCAGATACGCAGTATTTT. Translated: CAWSLTGSADTQYF.